Listed below are T cell receptor beta chains from one sample, sequenced in a study of T-cell memory formation after mild COVID-19. TCRdb re-called the 5' RACE reads with MiXCR, one entry per CDR3 protein. The sample contains around 390,000 distinct CDR3 sequences, roughly 15% of which appear only once. Sequencing was performed on PBMCs or a T cell subset sorted from them (not recorded which). These TCRs come from a man aged 18 to 29 who had mild COVID-19 (a few samples of this study predate the infection). Cell type and time point are not known. CDR3s include the opening cysteine and the closing phenylalanine or tryptophan. The order of the fields is J gene, D gene, V gene, clone size, CDR3 DNA, CDR3 protein. D genes are given only for firm matches. Rows may omit the clone size; those that give it use once, few, many or a size class.

j_call: TRBJ2-2; d_call: -; v_call: TRBV19; clone_size: few; cdr3_nt: TGTGCCAGTAGTATTGCGGCCGCGAACACCGGGGAGCTGTTTTTT; cdr3_aa: CASSIAAANTGELFF
j_call: TRBJ2-7; d_call: TRBD1; v_call: TRBV7-6; clone_size: -; cdr3_nt: TGTGCCAGCAGCGGGGTGACAGGGGAGCGGGACGAGCAGTACTTC; cdr3_aa: CASSGVTGERDEQYF
j_call: TRBJ2-3; d_call: -; v_call: TRBV25-1; clone_size: few; cdr3_nt: TGTGCCAGCAGTGAAGGCGCCTTTACGGGCGATACGCAGTATTTT; cdr3_aa: CASSEGAFTGDTQYF
j_call: TRBJ2-3; d_call: TRBD2; v_call: TRBV4-2; clone_size: few; cdr3_nt: TGTGCCAGCAGCCAGCCCCTAGCGGCCAGGGACACAGATACGCAGTATTTT; cdr3_aa: CASSQPLAARDTDTQYF
j_call: TRBJ2-5; d_call: -; v_call: TRBV20-1; clone_size: few; cdr3_nt: TGCAGTGCCTCGGCCGGGGCTAGGGAGACCCAGTACTTC; cdr3_aa: CSASAGARETQYF
j_call: TRBJ1-6; d_call: -; v_call: TRBV12-3/TRBV12-4; clone_size: few; cdr3_nt: TGTGCCAGCAGTTTCTTCACTCCGGGTTCACCCCTCCACTTT; cdr3_aa: CASSFFTPGSPLHF
j_call: TRBJ1-1; d_call: TRBD1; v_call: TRBV6-5; clone_size: many; cdr3_nt: TGTGCCAGCAGATTACAGGGGATGGGCACTGAAGCTTTCTTT; cdr3_aa: CASRLQGMGTEAFF
j_call: TRBJ2-7; d_call: -; v_call: TRBV18; clone_size: many; cdr3_nt: TGTGCCAGCTCACCGGCGGGCACCGCTTACGAGCAGTACTTC; cdr3_aa: CASSPAGTAYEQYF
j_call: TRBJ2-1; d_call: TRBD2; v_call: TRBV10-3; clone_size: few; cdr3_nt: TGTGCCATCAGTGAGACCGGAACTAGCGGGGATAAGTTCTTC; cdr3_aa: CAISETGTSGDKFF
j_call: TRBJ1-1; d_call: TRBD1; v_call: TRBV7-6; clone_size: few; cdr3_nt: TGTGCCAGCAGCTCTGACAGGGGGCGGAAAGCTTTCTTT; cdr3_aa: CASSSDRGRKAFF
j_call: TRBJ2-1; d_call: -; v_call: TRBV20-1; clone_size: few; cdr3_nt: TGCAGTGCTAGGGAACCCGGGACCCGGCACGATGAGCAGTTCTTC; cdr3_aa: CSAREPGTRHDEQFF
j_call: TRBJ2-3; d_call: -; v_call: TRBV19; clone_size: few; cdr3_nt: TGTGCCACCACTGATCTCGCAGATACGCAGTATTTT; cdr3_aa: CATTDLADTQYF
j_call: TRBJ2-2; d_call: TRBD1; v_call: TRBV12-3/TRBV12-4; clone_size: -; cdr3_nt: TGTGCCAGCAGTCCCTTGACAGGGGGAAGCACCGGGGAGCTGTTTTTT; cdr3_aa: CASSPLTGGSTGELFF
j_call: TRBJ2-5; d_call: -; v_call: TRBV13; clone_size: -; cdr3_nt: TGTGCCAGCTCTATGAGCACAGAGACCCAGTACTTC; cdr3_aa: CASSMSTETQYF
j_call: TRBJ2-1; d_call: TRBD1; v_call: TRBV12-3/TRBV12-4; clone_size: -; cdr3_nt: TGTGCCAGCACCCCACCGGGACAGGGGGTATATGAGCAGTTCTTC; cdr3_aa: CASTPPGQGVYEQFF
j_call: TRBJ1-6; d_call: -; v_call: TRBV7-3; clone_size: -; cdr3_nt: TGTGCCAGCAGCTTAGACGGGGAATCACCCCTCCACTTT; cdr3_aa: CASSLDGESPLHF
j_call: TRBJ2-3; d_call: -; v_call: TRBV7-9; clone_size: -; cdr3_nt: TGTGCCAGCAGCCCCCAGGGGACGCAGTATTTT; cdr3_aa: CASSPQGTQYF
j_call: TRBJ2-5; d_call: -; v_call: TRBV7-2; clone_size: -; cdr3_nt: TGTGCCAGCAGCCTAAACCGGGGAGCTTCGTATCCGGGGGACCAGACCCAGTACTTC; cdr3_aa: CASSLNRGASYPGDQTQYF